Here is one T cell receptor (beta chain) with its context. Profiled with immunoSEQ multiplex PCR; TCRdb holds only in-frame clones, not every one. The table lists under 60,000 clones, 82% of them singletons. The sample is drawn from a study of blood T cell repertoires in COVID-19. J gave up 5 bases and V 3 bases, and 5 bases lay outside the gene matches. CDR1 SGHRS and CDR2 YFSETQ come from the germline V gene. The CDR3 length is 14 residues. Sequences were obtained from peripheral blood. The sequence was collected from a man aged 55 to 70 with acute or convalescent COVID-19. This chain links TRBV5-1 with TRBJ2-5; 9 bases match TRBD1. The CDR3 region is CASSSGTGHETQYF. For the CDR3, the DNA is TGCGCCAGCAGCTCCGGGACAGGGCATGAGACCCAGTACTTC.